The source of this TCR beta chain is a study of T-cell memory formation after mild COVID-19. Study summary: Largely, the TCR clusters proved donor specific. Study results and limitations: The finding that pre-infection memory included some responding clones suggested that cross-reactive memory joined.

5'RACE primed at constant segments yielded TCR alpha and TCR beta cDNA libraries bearing sample barcodes and UMIs. TCRdb passed the 5' RACE reads through MiXCR, listing each CDR3 protein once. The sample includes 450,000 to 650,000 distinct CDR3 sequences, over 20% of them seen just once. Regarding this clonotype: Its target is not known.

The sample taken for sequencing was PBMCs or a T cell subset sorted from them (not recorded which). The TCR originated in an adult woman who had mild COVID-19 (a few samples of this study predate the infection). Cell type and time point are not known.

CDR3 bases: TGTGCCAGCAGTTTGAGGTGGGCCCAGGGGCCCGCGTCCTACAATGAGCAGTTCTTC. It specifies CASSLRWAQGPASYNEQFF. The gene calls are TRBV27 and TRBJ2-1; a possible D gene is TRBD1 (6 bases). Per the germline V gene, CDR1 is MNHEY and CDR2 is SMNVEV (reference sequence). The CDR3 has 19 amino acids. V shed 3 bases and J shed 1 base, with 22 bases lying between them.